The 26 T cell receptor beta chains reported below all come from one sample, sequenced in a study of cytomegalovirus exposure and HLA in healthy donors. The study ran its PCR with 60 Vbeta and 13 Jbeta primers. Only in-frame clones appear in the TCRdb table, and some are missing; sequencing was by immunoSEQ multiplex PCR. Of approximately 120,000 clones in the sample, under 80% were seen once. The sample comprised PBMCs. Receptors originate from a woman aged 55-70 years in good health and CMV-seropositive.

This clone was observed once. J is TRBJ2-5 and V is TRBV7-2; the match to TRBD2 covers 12 bases. The CDR3 is 18 amino acids. CDR1 and CDR2 from the germline V gene are SGHTA and FQGNSA. J lost 2 bases, V lost 4 bases, and 11 bases had no gene match. CDR3 bases: TGTGCCAGCAGCTCACTCCTAGCGGGAGGGCCTGAGCAAGAGACCCAGTACTTC. Its protein is CASSSLLAGGPEQETQYF.

V is TRBV4-3 and J is TRBJ2-1; 7 nucleotides agree with TRBD1. Trimming cost V 0 bases and J 2 bases; bases outside gene matches: 4. This CDR3 has 16 residues. CDR1 and CDR2 (germline): LGHNA, YSLEER. The CDR3 here is CASSQERGTAYNEQFF. The CDR3 nucleotides read TGCGCCAGCAGCCAAGAAAGGGGGACAGCCTACAATGAGCAGTTCTTC.

V and J are TRBV7-2 and TRBJ2-3; possible D gene TRBD2, 7 bases. Germline CDR1 reads SGHTA; CDR2 reads FQGNSA. V lost 3 bases to trimming and J lost 0 bases, with 13 bases between them. This CDR3 spans 16 amino acids. The CDR3 bases are TGTGCCAGCAGCTTTAGTGGGGGGGCCAGCACAGATACGCAGTATTTT. Translation: CASSFSGGASTDTQYF.

The V call is TRBV5-1, the J call TRBJ1-3; D remains ambiguous. V was shortened by 0 bases and J by 2 bases, with 12 bases between the two germline ends. Germline-derived CDR1 and CDR2 are SGHRS and YFSETQ. CDR3 length equals 16 residues. The CDR3 sequence is CASSLEPEHPGNTIYF. In DNA form, the CDR3 reads TGCGCCAGCAGCTTGGAACCGGAGCACCCTGGAAACACCATATATTTT.

The genes are TRBV6-6 and TRBJ2-5; 9 nucleotides line up with TRBD2. Germline CDR1 MNHNY, CDR2 SVGAGI (reference sequence). With V trimmed by 6 bases and J by 3 bases, 5 bases remained unmatched. The CDR3 has 14 amino acids. The CDR3 DNA follows: TGTGCCAGCAGGGGTAGCGGGGGAAAAGAGACCCAGTACTTC. It translates to CASRGSGGKETQYF.

The V call is TRBV2, the J call TRBJ1-5; tentative D call: TRBD1 (6 bases). V was pared by 3 bases and J by 6 bases, with 15 bases between. This CDR3 region has 15 residues. Germline-derived CDR1 and CDR2 are SNHLY and FYNNEI. The CDR3 sequence is CASSDWEGGGQPQHF. The CDR3 DNA reads as TGTGCCAGCAGTGATTGGGAGGGGGGAGGTCAGCCCCAGCATTTT.

This clone has only a few counts. This chain links TRBV5-1 with TRBJ2-2; D gene uncertain. CDR1 SGHRS and CDR2 YFSETQ come from the germline V gene. Trimming stripped 0 bases from V and 1 base from J, with 4 bases between. The CDR3 sequence is 14 residues long. The DNA for the CDR3 is TGCGCCAGCAGCTTGGCAGGGAACACCGGGGAGCTGTTTTTT. Translation gives CASSLAGNTGELFF. Full variable domain (missing parts from reference TRBV5-1 and TRBJ2-2): KAGVTQTPRYLIKTRGQQVTLSCSPISGHRSVSWYQQTPGQGLQFLFEYFSETQRNKGNFPGRFSGRQFSNSRSEMNVSTLELGDSALYLCASSLAGNTGELFFGEGSRLTVL.

The gene calls are TRBV5-4 and TRBJ2-3; 11 positions match TRBD2. Germline CDR1 reads SGHNT; CDR2 reads YYREEE (reference sequence). CDR3 length: 16 residues. After removal of 2 bases from V and 2 bases from J, the junction contained 4 bases not matched to a gene. DNA for the CDR3: TGTGCCAGCAGCTTCGGACTAGCGGGTGCCACAGATACGCAGTATTTT. Translating gives CASSFGLAGATDTQYF.

J is TRBJ1-1 and V is TRBV29-1; a possible D gene is TRBD1 (5 bases). CDR3 size: 16 residues. The germline V and J ends were trimmed by 3 bases and 7 bases, with 24 bases remaining between them. Germline V gene data show CDR1 as SQVTM and CDR2 as ANQGSEA. The CDR3 DNA follows: TGCAGCGTTGACCCCGACAGCGTCCCAGCCCTCGGTGAAGCTTTCTTT. This gives the protein CSVDPDSVPALGEAFF.

The chain has TRBV7-2 and TRBJ2-7; 9 bases line up with TRBD2. There are 14 residues in the CDR3. The trim removed 3 bases at V and 6 bases at J, leaving 6 bases unmatched. CDR1 and CDR2 from the germline V gene are SGHTA and FQGNSA. The DNA for the CDR3 is TGTGCCAGCAGCTTTTCGCGGGAGGGGTTCGAGCAGTACTTC. Its protein is CASSFSREGFEQYF.

CDR3 nucleotide sequence: TGTGCCATCAGACAACGGGAGGACGAGCAGTACTTC. Protein sequence: CAIRQREDEQYF. The V gene is TRBV10-3, the J gene TRBJ2-7; 7 bases are a match to TRBD2. The germline CDR1 and CDR2 sequences are ENHRY and SYGVKD. J was trimmed by 5 bases and V by 6 bases; bases with no gene match: 4. The CDR3 runs to 12 residues.

This chain uses TRBV2 with TRBJ2-5, with a weak D call TRBD1 (6 bases). The J call is doubtful: the DNA matches TRBJ2-7 better. Germline CDR1 SNHLY, CDR2 FYNNEI. The CDR3 is made up of 13 amino acids. The CDR3 nucleotides are TGTGCCAGCAGCCGGGACAAGCCCTACGAGCAGTACTTC. It specifies CASSRDKPYEQYF.

This rearrangement joins TRBV7-2 to TRBJ2-7; 9 bases map to TRBD2. The V segment lost 1 base and the J segment 5 bases; nucleotides outside the gene matches: 0. The CDR3 has 13 residues. Germline V gene sequence: CDR1 SGHTA, CDR2 FQGNSA. The CDR3 loop is CASSLGGGDEQYF. CDR3 nucleotide sequence: TGTGCCAGCAGCTTAGGCGGGGGGGACGAGCAGTACTTC. Together with reference TRBV7-2 and TRBJ2-7, the CDR3 gives the full variable domain: GAGVSQSPSNKVTEKGKDVELRCDPISGHTALYWYRQSLGQGLEFLIYFQGNSAPDKSGLPSDRFSAERTGGSVSTLTIQRTQQEDSAVYLCASSLGGGDEQYFGPGTRLTVT.

In DNA, the CDR3 is TGTGCCAGCAGCATGACTCGAGCTAATGAAAAACTGTTTTTT. It yields the protein CASSMTRANEKLFF. The genes are TRBV7-6 and TRBJ1-4; D is unclear. Germline-derived CDR1 and CDR2 are SGHVS and FNYEAQ. Trimming took 5 bases from V and 3 from J, leaving 10 bases between them. CDR3 length equals 14 residues.

CDR3 residues: CASSFSGRRYNEQFF. The DNA for the CDR3 is TGTGCCAGCAGCTTCAGCGGGAGAAGGTACAATGAGCAGTTCTTC. The genes are TRBV7-2 and TRBJ2-1; the match to TRBD2 covers 8 bases. V was clipped by 3 bases and J by 4 bases; unmatched bases: 5. The length of the CDR3 is 15 residues. Looked up from germline, CDR1 is SGHTA and CDR2 is FQGNSA.

The chain recombines TRBV19 with TRBJ2-2; no definite D call. Germline CDR1 reads LNHDA; CDR2 reads SQIVND (reference sequence). This CDR3 contains 17 residues. The V gene lost 4 bases and the J gene lost 0 bases, with 15 bases spanning the gap. The CDR3 loop is CASSNHIGTANTGELFF. Written as DNA, the CDR3 is TGTGCCAGTAGTAACCACATAGGTACAGCGAACACCGGGGAGCTGTTTTTT. Filled out from reference TRBV19 and TRBJ2-2, the complete variable domain reads DGGITQSPKYLFRKEGQNVTLSCEQNLNHDAMYWYRQDPGQGLRLIYYSQIVNDFQKGDIAEGYSVSREKKESFPLTVTSAQKNPTAFYLCASSNHIGTANTGELFFGEGSRLTVL.

The gene calls are TRBV2 and TRBJ2-1; maybe TRBD2 (5 bases). CDR1 is SNHLY, CDR2 FYNNEI, per germline. CDR3 length equals 16 residues. V was pared by 4 bases and J by 0 bases, with 13 bases between. CDR3 in DNA: TGTGCCAGCAGTGTATTGAGGGAATCCTCCTACAATGAGCAGTTCTTC. It yields the protein CASSVLRESSYNEQFF.

The rearrangement joins TRBV27 to TRBJ1-2, with 7 bases fitting TRBD1. V lost 6 bases and J lost 8; bases outside the gene matches: 9. CDR3 length: 13 amino acids. CDR1 is MNHEY and CDR2 is SMNVEV in the germline V gene (reference sequence). CDR3 loop: CASRLTGSKGYTF. For the CDR3, the DNA is TGTGCCAGCAGATTGACAGGGTCTAAGGGCTACACCTTC.

The V and J genes are TRBV7-2 and TRBJ2-1; 8 bases map to TRBD2. Per germline, CDR1 SGHTA and CDR2 FQGNSA. This CDR3 has 17 amino acids. After removal of 5 bases from V and 9 bases from J, the junction contained 18 bases not matched to a gene. CDR3 region: CASSARLAWTSAIEQFF. The CDR3 coding sequence is TGTGCCAGCAGCGCGAGACTAGCGTGGACCTCCGCGATTGAGCAGTTCTTC.

This chain connects TRBV7-9 to TRBJ2-1; TRBD1 matches 9 bases. Unmatched junction bases numbered 15, after V lost 4 bases and J lost 5 bases. The CDR3 covers 18 residues. The germline CDR1 and CDR2 sequences are SEHNR and FQNEAQ (reference sequence). The DNA for the CDR3 is TGTGCCAGCAGCTCCTGGGCCGCCGGGACAGGGCTGGACAATGAGCAGTTCTTC. It is translated as CASSSWAAGTGLDNEQFF.

The sample holds a few counts of this clone. The junction departs from germline at one end; a sequencing error may be responsible. The rearrangement links TRBV7-2 to TRBJ1-1, with D perhaps TRBD1 (6 bases). CDR1 is SGHTA, CDR2 FQGNSA, per germline. CDR3 length: 17 amino acids. The DNA of the CDR3 is TGTGCCAGCAGCTTAGGCCCGGTAGGGGGTCCGAACCCTGAAGCTTTCTTT. It yields the protein CASSLGPVGGPNPEAFF. The full variable domain, in which reference TRBV7-2 and TRBJ1-1 provide the parts outside the CDR3, is GAGVSQSPSNKVTEKGKDVELRCDPISGHTALYWYRQSLGQGLEFLIYFQGNSAPDKSGLPSDRFSAERTGGSVSTLTIQRTQQEDSAVYLCASSLGPVGGPNPEAFFGQGTRLTVV.

This chain uses TRBV4-2 with TRBJ2-2; tentative D call: TRBD2 (5 bases). CDR1 is LGHNA, CDR2 YNFKEQ, per germline. The CDR3 runs to 16 residues. V dropped 2 bases and J dropped 5 bases, with 15 bases sitting between them. The DNA for the CDR3 is TGTGCCAGCAGCCAACAACCCGGGCTAGCAACCGGGGAGCTGTTTTTT. It translates to CASSQQPGLATGELFF.

The CDR3 here is CASRPSGGETQYF. CDR3 sequence (DNA): TGTGCCAGCAGACCAAGCGGGGGGGAGACCCAGTACTTC. V and J are TRBV6-1 and TRBJ2-5, with TRBD2 matching 9 bases. V shed 6 bases, J shed 5 bases, and the junction held 4 bases outside the gene matches. Per the germline V gene, CDR1 is MNHNS and CDR2 is SASEGT. This CDR3 has 13 residues.

The rearrangement uses TRBV15 and TRBJ1-4; 10 positions match TRBD1. V trimming: 6 bases; J trimming: 3 bases; junction bases outside the gene matches: 7. Germline loops: CDR1 LNHNV, CDR2 YYDKDF (reference sequence). The CDR3 consists of 16 residues. The chain's CDR3 is CATSRRQGAPNEKLFF. CDR3 nucleotide sequence: TGTGCCACCAGTAGAAGACAGGGGGCTCCTAATGAAAAACTGTTTTTT.

The V and J genes are TRBV14 and TRBJ1-1; D not certain. The length of the CDR3 is 13 residues. Trimming stripped 4 bases from V and 11 bases from J, with 17 bases between. Germline CDR1 reads SGHDN; CDR2 reads FVKESK. CDR3 residues: CASSLTPYSYAFF. In DNA, the CDR3 is TGTGCCAGCAGCCTAACTCCCTATAGTTATGCTTTCTTT.

Worth noting for this clone: An end of the junction differs from the germline gene, which may be a read error. The chain recombines TRBV12-5 with TRBJ1-3, with 8 bases identical to TRBD1. The CDR3 sequence is 16 residues long. The germline V gene has CDR1 LGHNT and CDR2 FRNRAP. In DNA, the CDR3 is TGTGCTAGTGGATCAGGGGGCGGATGGTCTGGAAGCACCATATATTTT. Translation gives CASGSGGGWSGSTIYF.